Here is one T cell receptor (beta chain) with its context. The antigen is not known. This sample was taken from a study of STAT5B mutations in CD4+ large granular lymphocyte leukemia. The CDR3 extends over 17 amino acids. V shed 0 bases, J shed 3 bases, and the junction held 4 bases outside the gene matches. Germline V gene data show CDR1 as SGHNT and CDR2 as YYREEE (reference sequence). Using immunoSEQ multiplex PCR, the repertoire was profiled, and TCRdb retains in-frame clones only, with some absent. The repertoire consists of tens of thousands of clones, with about 85% occurring once and the leading ten covering 4.4%. Study results and caveats: 8/27 top patient clones versus 2/35 control clones were TRBV06-family. Main leukemic clonotypes were patient-specific, but 20% to 25% appeared at low frequency elsewhere. Without putative leukemic clones, patient CD4-sorted repertoires remained more clonal than healthy CD4+ repertoires.

The sequence derives from a human donor in good health. This chain connects TRBV5-4 to TRBJ2-3, with TRBD2 matching over 13 bases. The sequenced sample was CD4+ T cells from blood buffy coats. This CDR3 is CASSLGTSGSATDTQYF. The CDR3 region has the DNA TGTGCCAGCAGCTTGGGGACTAGCGGGAGTGCGACAGATACGCAGTATTTT. The full variable domain, with the rest looked up from reference TRBV5-4 and TRBJ2-3, is ETGVTQSPTHLIKTRGQQVTLRCSSQSGHNTVSWYQQALGQGPQFIFQYYREEENGRGNFPPRFSGLQFPNYSSELNVNALELDDSALYLCASSLGTSGSATDTQYFGPGTRLTVL.